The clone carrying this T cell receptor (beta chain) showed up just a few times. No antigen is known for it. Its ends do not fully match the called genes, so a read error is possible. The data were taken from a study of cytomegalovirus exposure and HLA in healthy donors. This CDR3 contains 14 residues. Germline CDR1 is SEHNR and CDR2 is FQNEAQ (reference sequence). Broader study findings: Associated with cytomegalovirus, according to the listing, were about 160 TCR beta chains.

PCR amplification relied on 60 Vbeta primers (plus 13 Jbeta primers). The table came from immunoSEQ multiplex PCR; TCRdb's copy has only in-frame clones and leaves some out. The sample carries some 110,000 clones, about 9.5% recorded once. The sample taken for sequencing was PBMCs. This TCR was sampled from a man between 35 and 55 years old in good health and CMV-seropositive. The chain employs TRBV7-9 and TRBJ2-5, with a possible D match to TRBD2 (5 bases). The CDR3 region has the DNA TGTGCCGTGGCCCTGGGGAGTAGCCAAGAGGCCCAGTACTTC. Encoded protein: CAVALGSSQEAQYF.